The 32 T cell receptor beta chains presented below share a single source sample, sequenced in a study of cytomegalovirus exposure and HLA in healthy donors. Measured with immunoSEQ multiplex PCR; TCRdb has only the in-frame clones, and not every one. Here the sample spans 300,000 to 400,000 clones, around 86% being singletons. The specimen was PBMCs. The receptor set was obtained from a woman aged 18-29 years in good health and CMV-seronegative.

V is TRBV5-1 and J is TRBJ1-4; D unclear. Germline CDR1 is SGHRS and CDR2 is YFSETQ. The CDR3 is made up of 13 amino acids. V shed 3 bases and J shed 10 bases, with 13 bases lying between them. The CDR3 reads CASSSSDPGKLFF. CDR3 in DNA: TGCGCCAGCAGCTCTTCGGATCCGGGAAAACTGTTTTTT. Together with reference TRBV5-1 and TRBJ1-4, the CDR3 gives the full variable domain: KAGVTQTPRYLIKTRGQQVTLSCSPISGHRSVSWYQQTPGQGLQFLFEYFSETQRNKGNFPGRFSGRQFSNSRSEMNVSTLELGDSALYLCASSSSDPGKLFFGSGTQLSVL.

V and J are TRBV30 and TRBJ2-7; possible D gene TRBD2, 5 bases. Trimming stripped 5 bases from V and 2 bases from J, with 10 bases between. Germline CDR1 reads GTSNPN; CDR2 reads SVGIG (reference sequence). This CDR3 is 12 amino acids long. CDR3 in amino acids: CAWGSSAYEQYF. CDR3 nucleotides: TGTGCCTGGGGGAGCTCGGCCTACGAGCAGTACTTC.

The chain is built from TRBV7-9 and TRBJ1-1; D is possibly TRBD1 (6 bases). V lost 5 bases and J lost 4, with 17 bases in between. The CDR3 length is 15 residues. Germline lookup yields CDR1 SEHNR and CDR2 FQNEAQ (reference sequence). CDR3 loop: CASSKQGGASTEAFF. CDR3 nucleotides: TGTGCCAGCAGCAAACAGGGTGGGGCGAGCACTGAAGCTTTCTTT.

Comments on this clone: The junction departs from germline at one end; a sequencing error may be responsible. The chain has TRBV29-1 and TRBJ2-3; D gene uncertain. CDR1 and CDR2 from the germline V gene are SQVTM and ANQGSEA. The CDR3 sequence is 11 residues long. CDR3 DNA sequence: TGCAGCGTAGAAGTAACAGATACGCAGTATTTT. Encoded protein: CSVEVTDTQYF.

The CDR3 DNA reads as TGTGCCAGCCGTCAGGGGGTGAACACTGAAGCTTTCTTT. Translation: CASRQGVNTEAFF. The J gene is TRBJ1-1, the V gene TRBV7-9, with 7 bases identical to TRBD1. V was pared by 8 bases and J by 0 bases, with 3 bases of the junction left unmatched. CDR3 length equals 13 residues. Germline V gives CDR1 SEHNR, CDR2 FQNEAQ (reference sequence).

A remark on this clone: Other DNA variants within this sample encode the same CDR3. The chain recombines TRBV27 with TRBJ2-7; D is unresolved. CDR3 length equals 13 residues. Trimming took 0 bases from V and 2 from J, leaving 5 bases between them. The V gene's germline CDR1 is MNHEY and CDR2 SMNVEV (reference sequence). For the CDR3, the DNA is TGTGCCAGCAGTTTATCCCCCACCTACGAGCAGTACTTC. As protein: CASSLSPTYEQYF.

The chain has TRBV6-4 and TRBJ1-1; D perhaps matches TRBD1 (5 bases). With 10 bases removed from V and 6 bases from J, the gap between germline ends came to 18 bases. CDR1 and CDR2 (germline): MRHNA, SNTAGT. The CDR3 is 13 residues long. CDR3 region: CATLGGIVPEAFF. CDR3 bases: TGTGCCACCCTGGGGGGAATCGTCCCTGAAGCTTTCTTT.

This clone was seen only once. The rearrangement uses TRBV28 and TRBJ1-1, with a tentative D call TRBD1 (5 bases). The CDR3 extends over 15 amino acids. Germline-derived CDR1 and CDR2 are MDHEN and SYDVKM. Trimming removed 10 bases from V and 4 bases from J, with 22 bases in between. As DNA, the CDR3 is TGTGCCAACGGACCTCCTATTCCGGGGGGCACTGAAGCTTTCTTT. Its translation: CANGPPIPGGTEAFF.

This clone was seen once. V gene TRBV2 combines with J gene TRBJ1-4; a weak D match, TRBD1 (6 bases). V was shortened by 1 base and J by 8 bases, with 11 bases between the two germline ends. CDR1 and CDR2 (germline): SNHLY, FYNNEI. CDR3 length: 14 amino acids. In DNA, the CDR3 is TGTGCCAGCAGTGAAGTCGGGGGGGCGGAAAAACTGTTTTTT. Translated, it gives CASSEVGGAEKLFF.

The chain recombines TRBV28 with TRBJ1-1; 7 bases are shared with TRBD1. V trimming: 6 bases; J trimming: 1 base; junction bases outside the gene matches: 5. Germline CDR1 is MDHEN and CDR2 is SYDVKM. The CDR3 runs to 14 residues. The CDR3 loop is CASRIQGRNTEAFF. CDR3 DNA sequence: TGTGCCAGCAGGATACAGGGGAGGAACACTGAAGCTTTCTTT. Based on the CDR3 plus reference TRBV28 and TRBJ1-1, the full variable domain is DVKVTQSSRYLVKRTGEKVFLECVQDMDHENMFWYRQDPGLGLRLIYFSYDVKMKEKGDIPEGYSVSREKKERFSLILESASTNQTSMYLCASRIQGRNTEAFFGQGTRLTVV.

V is TRBV10-3 and J is TRBJ1-6, with D unclear. The CDR3 length is 12 residues. Per germline, CDR1 ENHRY and CDR2 SYGVKD. V dropped 11 bases and J dropped 8 bases, with 13 bases sitting between them. The CDR3 nucleotides read TGTGCCTCAAGTTCGGTGGATTCACCCCTCCACTTT. Its translation: CASSSVDSPLHF.

V usage is TRBV2 and J usage is TRBJ1-2; D unresolved. Germline V gene data show CDR1 as SNHLY and CDR2 as FYNNEI. V lost 3 bases to trimming and J lost 4 bases, with 9 bases between them. CDR3 length: 13 residues. The CDR3 DNA reads as TGTGCCAGCAGTGATCTGAGCCTCTATGGCTACACCTTC. It yields the protein CASSDLSLYGYTF.

The rearrangement links TRBV10-3 to TRBJ2-7, with TRBD2 matching over 9 bases. J was trimmed by 4 bases and V by 10 bases; bases with no gene match: 11. Looked up from germline, CDR1 is ENHRY and CDR2 is SYGVKD. The CDR3 contains 14 residues. DNA of the CDR3: TGTGCCACTCGTACTAGCGGGTCAAGATACGAGCAGTACTTC. This gives the protein CATRTSGSRYEQYF.

The rearrangement joins TRBV27 to TRBJ2-3; TRBD1 is a possible D gene (6 bases). With 6 bases removed from V and 6 bases from J, the gap between germline ends came to 13 bases. This CDR3 is 13 amino acids long. Germline V gene sequence: CDR1 MNHEY, CDR2 SMNVEV (reference sequence). The CDR3 protein is CASSLGQGDTQYF. Here the CDR3 DNA reads TGTGCCAGCAGCCTTGGTCAGGGGGATACGCAGTATTTT.

The CDR3 coding sequence is TGTGCCAGCCACCGACTAGCGGGGGAGAGCTCCTACAATGAGCAGTTCTTC. Amino acid sequence: CASHRLAGESSYNEQFF. V is TRBV2 and J is TRBJ2-1; 12 nucleotides line up with TRBD2. The CDR3 is made up of 17 amino acids. V shed 8 bases, J shed 0 bases, and the junction held 8 bases outside the gene matches. Germline V gives CDR1 SNHLY, CDR2 FYNNEI. Complete variable domain (other parts from reference TRBV2 and TRBJ2-1): EPEVTQTPSHQVTQMGQEVILRCVPISNHLYFYWYRQILGQKVEFLVSFYNNEISEKSEIFDDQFSVERPDGSNFTLKIRSTKLEDSAMYFCASHRLAGESSYNEQFFGPGTRLTVL.

The chain couples TRBV2 to TRBJ2-3; D remains ambiguous. CDR3 size: 15 residues. Germline V lookup: CDR1 SNHLY, CDR2 FYNNEI. V lost 4 bases to trimming and J lost 1 base, with 12 bases between them. The chain's CDR3 is CASSAGYLGTDTQYF. The CDR3 region has the DNA TGTGCCAGCAGTGCCGGGTACCTCGGCACAGATACGCAGTATTTT.

The chain couples TRBV18 to TRBJ2-1, with TRBD1 matching over 9 bases. Germline V gene sequence: CDR1 KGHSH, CDR2 LQKENI. This CDR3 is built from 16 residues. V gave up 0 bases and J gave up 5 bases; unmatched junction bases: 5. The CDR3: CASSPPQGAANNEQFF. CDR3 nucleotides: TGTGCCAGCTCACCACCACAGGGGGCCGCGAACAATGAGCAGTTCTTC. Full variable domain (missing parts from reference TRBV18 and TRBJ2-1): NAGVMQNPRHLVRRRGQEARLRCSPMKGHSHVYWYRQLPEEGLKFMVYLQKENIIDESGMPKERFSAEFPKEGPSILRIQQVVRGDSAAYFCASSPPQGAANNEQFFGPGTRLTVL.

J is TRBJ2-1 and V is TRBV27; TRBD2 matches 8 bases. J lost 6 bases, V lost 6 bases, and 7 bases had no gene match. Looked up from germline, CDR1 is MNHEY and CDR2 is SMNVEV (reference sequence). This CDR3 spans 14 amino acids. The CDR3: CASSDISGINEQFF. DNA for the CDR3: TGTGCCAGCAGCGATATTAGCGGGATCAATGAGCAGTTCTTC.

The chain has TRBV6-1 and TRBJ2-3; 7 nucleotides match TRBD2. The CDR3 has 14 amino acids. V was pared by 10 bases and J by 3 bases, with 10 bases of the junction left unmatched. Per germline, CDR1 MNHNS and CDR2 SASEGT. The CDR3 bases are TGTGCCACCCGCCCGTGGACTAGTACAGATACGCAGTATTTT. This sequence encodes CATRPWTSTDTQYF.

The chain couples TRBV5-3 to TRBJ1-1; 7 bases fit TRBD1. TRBV5-3 is an open reading frame, and its role is uncertain. V shed 0 bases and J 3 bases; nucleotides not matched to a gene: 8. This CDR3 is built from 16 residues. The DNA for the CDR3 is TGTGCCAGAAGCTTGGACAGGGGAGCTTCGGACACTGAAGCTTTCTTT. Amino acid sequence: CARSLDRGASDTEAFF.

The chain recombines TRBV27 with TRBJ1-2; 8 positions agree with TRBD1. CDR3 size: 19 residues. CDR1 MNHEY and CDR2 SMNVEV come from the germline V gene (reference sequence). The J segment lost 4 bases and the V segment lost 4 bases, leaving 20 bases of the junction unmatched. The CDR3 reads CASSSSNQGAQKGLYGYTF. DNA of the CDR3: TGTGCCAGCAGTTCCTCTAATCAGGGGGCGCAGAAAGGGCTCTATGGCTACACCTTC.

This clone was detected only once. The chain has TRBV19 and TRBJ1-2, with 12 bases identical to TRBD1. V was pared by 7 bases and J by 4 bases, with 7 bases of the junction left unmatched. The CDR3 covers 15 residues. Germline V gene data show CDR1 as LNHDA and CDR2 as SQIVND (reference sequence). The CDR3 region has the DNA TGTGCCAGTACACCGGGACAGGGGGCGGTCTATGGCTACACCTTC. Protein product: CASTPGQGAVYGYTF. Using reference TRBV19 and TRBJ1-2 for the parts outside the CDR3, the full variable domain is DGGITQSPKYLFRKEGQNVTLSCEQNLNHDAMYWYRQDPGQGLRLIYYSQIVNDFQKGDIAEGYSVSREKKESFPLTVTSAQKNPTAFYLCASTPGQGAVYGYTFGSGTRLTVV.

This clone was counted once. This specimen includes other DNA sequences encoding the same CDR3. The chain has TRBV18 and TRBJ2-3; D call uncertain. Looked up from germline, CDR1 is KGHSH and CDR2 is LQKENI. V dropped 4 bases and J dropped 2 bases, with 4 bases sitting between them. The CDR3 runs 12 residues. The CDR3, as DNA: TGTGCCAGCTCACTCTACACAGATACGCAGTATTTT. Its protein is CASSLYTDTQYF.

The chain has TRBV27 and TRBJ2-7, with unresolved D. The CDR3 spans 15 residues. Trimming cost V 5 bases and J 3 bases, with 17 bases left between them. From germline, CDR1 is MNHEY and CDR2 SMNVEV (reference sequence). The CDR3, as DNA: TGTGCCAGCAGTCTGGTACCGAGAATGTACTACGAGCAGTACTTC. This sequence encodes CASSLVPRMYYEQYF.

This CDR3 is CASRETGWVTEAFF. The CDR3 coding sequence is TGTGCCAGCAGGGAGACAGGGTGGGTCACTGAAGCTTTCTTT. This chain joins TRBV6-1 and TRBJ1-1, with 7 bases aligning to TRBD1. Germline loops: CDR1 MNHNS, CDR2 SASEGT. V lost 6 bases and J lost 4; bases outside the gene matches: 8. The CDR3 length is 14 residues.

The V gene is TRBV14, the J gene TRBJ1-2; D remains unclear. The ends were cut back, 1 base at V and 0 bases at J, with 9 bases in the middle. Germline V CDR1 and CDR2: SGHDN, FVKESK. This CDR3 contains 15 residues. The CDR3 reads CASSQGPSPNYGYTF. The CDR3 DNA follows: TGTGCCAGCAGCCAAGGTCCCAGTCCTAACTATGGCTACACCTTC.

This clone occurred a few times. The chain joins TRBV29-1 to TRBJ1-2, with D tentatively TRBD1 (5 bases). Trimming took off 0 bases at V and 4 bases at J, with 9 bases between the two ends. This CDR3 region has 13 residues. Germline-derived CDR1 and CDR2 are SQVTM and ANQGSEA. The CDR3 DNA sequence: TGCAGCGTTGAAGAGCAGGGCCTCTATGGCTACACCTTC. This encodes CSVEEQGLYGYTF.

The chain links TRBV9 to TRBJ1-4; 8 bases align to TRBD1. The CDR3 extends over 16 amino acids. With V trimmed by 0 bases and J by 3 bases, 4 bases remained unmatched. CDR1 and CDR2 (germline): SGDLS, YYNGEE. CDR3 in DNA: TGTGCCAGCAGCGTAGCGCAGGGGGCGGCTAATGAAAAACTGTTTTTT. It yields the protein CASSVAQGAANEKLFF.

This clone was seen a handful of times. The chain joins TRBV18 to TRBJ1-1; TRBD1 is a possible D gene (5 bases). Per the germline V gene, CDR1 is KGHSH and CDR2 is LQKENI. V dropped 1 base and J dropped 7 bases, with 25 bases sitting between them. This CDR3 is built from 18 residues. DNA for the CDR3: TGTGCCAGCTCACCACGCAGGGCTCGCGGTGGGGATGATATTGAAGCTTTCTTT. This translates into CASSPRRARGGDDIEAFF.

The V and J genes are TRBV10-3 and TRBJ1-4, with D unresolved. CDR1 and CDR2 (germline): ENHRY, SYGVKD. Between the trimmed V and J ends, which lost 3 bases and 3 bases, there was a span of 8 bases. This CDR3 is built from 14 residues. CDR3 residues: CAISDGAPNEKLFF. CDR3 nucleotide sequence: TGTGCCATCAGTGATGGTGCGCCTAATGAAAAACTGTTTTTT.

The J gene is TRBJ2-7, the V gene TRBV30; 8 bases fit TRBD1. Germline CDR1 and CDR2: GTSNPN and SVGIG (reference sequence). The junction had 9 bases not matched to a gene; V was cut back by 1 base and J by 1 base. This CDR3 spans 16 amino acids. CDR3 bases: TGTGCCTGGAGTGCCCTCGCCCGGACAGGGTCCTACGAGCAGTACTTC. Its protein product is CAWSALARTGSYEQYF. Full variable domain (missing parts from reference TRBV30 and TRBJ2-7): SQTIHQWPATLVQPVGSPLSLECTVEGTSNPNLYWYRQAAGRGLQLLFYSVGIGQISSEVPQNLSASRPQDRQFILSSKKLLLSDSGFYLCAWSALARTGSYEQYFGPGTRLTVT.

The rearrangement uses TRBV25-1 and TRBJ2-4; D gene unclear. This CDR3 spans 12 amino acids. V was shortened by 0 bases and J by 9 bases, with 6 bases between the two germline ends. Germline V gene data show CDR1 as MGHDK and CDR2 as SYGVNS. In nucleotides, the CDR3 is TGTGCCAGCAGTGAATATTCGGGCATTCAGTACTTC. Its protein is CASSEYSGIQYF.